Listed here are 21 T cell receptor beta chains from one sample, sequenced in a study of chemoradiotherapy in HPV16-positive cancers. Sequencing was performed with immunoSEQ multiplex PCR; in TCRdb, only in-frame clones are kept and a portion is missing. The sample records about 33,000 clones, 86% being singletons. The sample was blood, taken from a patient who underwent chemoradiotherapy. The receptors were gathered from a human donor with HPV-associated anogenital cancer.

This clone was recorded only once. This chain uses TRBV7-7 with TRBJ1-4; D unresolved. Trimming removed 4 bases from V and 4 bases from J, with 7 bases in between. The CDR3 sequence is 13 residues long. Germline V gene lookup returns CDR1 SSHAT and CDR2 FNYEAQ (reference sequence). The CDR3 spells CASSSNSNEKLFF. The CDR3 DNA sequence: TGTGCCAGCAGCTCCAACAGTAATGAAAAACTGTTTTTT.

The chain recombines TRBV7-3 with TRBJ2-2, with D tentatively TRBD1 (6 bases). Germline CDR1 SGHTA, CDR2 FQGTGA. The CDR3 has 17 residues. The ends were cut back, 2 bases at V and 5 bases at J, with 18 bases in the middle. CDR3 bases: TGTGCCAGCAGCTTATATGGGGGCGCGATGTCTACCGGGGAGCTGTTTTTT. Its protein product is CASSLYGGAMSTGELFF.

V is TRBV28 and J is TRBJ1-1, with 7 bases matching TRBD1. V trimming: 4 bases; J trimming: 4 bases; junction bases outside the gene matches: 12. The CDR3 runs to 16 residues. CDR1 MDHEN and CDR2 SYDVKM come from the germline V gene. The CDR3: CASSSPSGGRITEAFF. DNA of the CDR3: TGTGCCAGCAGTTCTCCGTCAGGGGGGCGGATCACTGAAGCTTTCTTT.

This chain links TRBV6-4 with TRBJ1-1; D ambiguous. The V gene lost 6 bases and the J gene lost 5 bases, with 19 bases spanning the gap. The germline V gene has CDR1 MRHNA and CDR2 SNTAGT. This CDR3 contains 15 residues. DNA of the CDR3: TGTGCCAGCAGACCGGACGGGGAGGTGGTGACTGAAGCTTTCTTT. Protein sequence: CASRPDGEVVTEAFF.

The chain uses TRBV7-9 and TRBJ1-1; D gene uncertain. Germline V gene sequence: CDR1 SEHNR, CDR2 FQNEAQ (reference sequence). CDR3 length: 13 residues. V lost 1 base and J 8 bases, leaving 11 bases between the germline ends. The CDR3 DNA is TGTGCCAGCAGCTTAGTACTCATTGTGGAAGCTTTCTTT. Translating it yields CASSLVLIVEAFF.

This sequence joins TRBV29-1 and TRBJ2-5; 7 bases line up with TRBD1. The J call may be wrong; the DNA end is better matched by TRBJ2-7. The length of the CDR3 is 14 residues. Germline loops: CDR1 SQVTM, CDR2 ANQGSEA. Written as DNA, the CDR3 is TGCAGCGTTCACGAGGGGGCTAGGCACTACGAGCAGTACTTC. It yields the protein CSVHEGARHYEQYF.

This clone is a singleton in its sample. The CDR3 spells CASSSPPIYGYTF. The CDR3, as DNA: TGTGCCAGCAGTTCGCCACCCATTTATGGCTACACCTTC. This sequence joins TRBV28 and TRBJ1-2; D is unclear. Germline values: CDR1 MDHEN, CDR2 SYDVKM. V was pared by 4 bases and J by 5 bases, with 11 bases between. The CDR3 loop spans 13 amino acids.

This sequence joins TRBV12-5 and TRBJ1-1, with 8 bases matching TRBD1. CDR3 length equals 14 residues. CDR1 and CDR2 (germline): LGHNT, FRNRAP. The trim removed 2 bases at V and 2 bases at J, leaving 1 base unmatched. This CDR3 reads CASGLTGGNTEAFF. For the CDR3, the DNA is TGTGCTAGTGGTTTGACAGGGGGTAACACTGAAGCTTTCTTT.

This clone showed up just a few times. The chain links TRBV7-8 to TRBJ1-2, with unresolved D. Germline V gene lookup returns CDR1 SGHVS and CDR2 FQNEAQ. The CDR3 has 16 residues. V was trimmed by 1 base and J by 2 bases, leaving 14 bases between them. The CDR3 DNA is TGTGCCAGCAGCTTAGGTGGACTCTTCGGCAACTATGGCTACACCTTC. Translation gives CASSLGGLFGNYGYTF.

Here the CDR3 DNA reads TGTGCCAGCCGACCAGTAACAGGGGGCAACTATGGCTACACCTTC. This gives the protein CASRPVTGGNYGYTF. The genes are TRBV28 and TRBJ1-2; 9 positions agree with TRBD1. This CDR3 contains 15 residues. V gave up 8 bases and J gave up 2 bases; unmatched junction bases: 9. Germline-derived CDR1 and CDR2 are MDHEN and SYDVKM.

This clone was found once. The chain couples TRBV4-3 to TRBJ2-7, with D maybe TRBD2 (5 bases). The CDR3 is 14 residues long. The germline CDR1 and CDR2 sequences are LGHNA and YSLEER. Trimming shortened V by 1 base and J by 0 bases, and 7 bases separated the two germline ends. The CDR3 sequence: CASSQVGLSYEQYF. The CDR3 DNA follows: TGCGCCAGCAGCCAAGTCGGACTCTCCTACGAGCAGTACTTC.

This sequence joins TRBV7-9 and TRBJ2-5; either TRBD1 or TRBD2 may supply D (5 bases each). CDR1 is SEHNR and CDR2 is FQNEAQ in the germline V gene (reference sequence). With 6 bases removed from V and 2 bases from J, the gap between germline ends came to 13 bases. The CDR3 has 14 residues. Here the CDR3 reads CASSMGTAQETQYF. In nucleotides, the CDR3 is TGTGCCAGCAGTATGGGGACGGCACAAGAGACCCAGTACTTC.

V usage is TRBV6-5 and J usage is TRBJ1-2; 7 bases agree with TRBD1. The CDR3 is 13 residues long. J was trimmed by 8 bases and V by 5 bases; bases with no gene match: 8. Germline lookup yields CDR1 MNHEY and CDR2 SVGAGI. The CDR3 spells CASSTTGVRGYTF. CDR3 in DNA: TGTGCCAGCAGTACTACAGGGGTTCGGGGCTACACCTTC.

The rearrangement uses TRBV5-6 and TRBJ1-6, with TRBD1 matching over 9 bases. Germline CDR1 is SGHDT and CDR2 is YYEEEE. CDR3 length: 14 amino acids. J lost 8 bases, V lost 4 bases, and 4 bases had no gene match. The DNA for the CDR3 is TGTGCCAGCAGCGCGACAGGGGGTCATTCACCCCTCCACTTT. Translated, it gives CASSATGGHSPLHF.

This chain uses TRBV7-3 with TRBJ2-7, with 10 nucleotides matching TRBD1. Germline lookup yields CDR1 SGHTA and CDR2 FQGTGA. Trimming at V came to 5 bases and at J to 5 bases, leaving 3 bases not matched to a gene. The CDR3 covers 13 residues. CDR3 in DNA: TGTGCCAGCAGCGCGGACAGGGGGAACGAGCAGTACTTC. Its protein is CASSADRGNEQYF.

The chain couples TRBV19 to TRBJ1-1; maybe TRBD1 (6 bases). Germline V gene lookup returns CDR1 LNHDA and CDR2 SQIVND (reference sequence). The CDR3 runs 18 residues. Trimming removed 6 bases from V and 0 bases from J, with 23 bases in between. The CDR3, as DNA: TGTGCCAGTAGCCCCCTTCTGACAACAGGGACAATGAACACTGAAGCTTTCTTT. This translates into CASSPLLTTGTMNTEAFF.

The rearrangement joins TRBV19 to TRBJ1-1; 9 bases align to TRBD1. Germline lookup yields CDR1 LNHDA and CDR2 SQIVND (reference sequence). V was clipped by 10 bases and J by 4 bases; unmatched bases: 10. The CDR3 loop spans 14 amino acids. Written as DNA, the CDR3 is TGTGCCACCAACCTGGGGACAGGGAGCACTGAAGCTTTCTTT. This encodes CATNLGTGSTEAFF.

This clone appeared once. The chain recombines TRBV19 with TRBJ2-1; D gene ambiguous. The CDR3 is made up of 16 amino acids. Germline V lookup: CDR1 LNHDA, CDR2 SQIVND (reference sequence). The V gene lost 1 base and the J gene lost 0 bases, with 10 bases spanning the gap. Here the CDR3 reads CASSIVGKSSYNEQFF. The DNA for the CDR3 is TGTGCCAGTAGTATAGTTGGGAAATCCTCCTACAATGAGCAGTTCTTC.

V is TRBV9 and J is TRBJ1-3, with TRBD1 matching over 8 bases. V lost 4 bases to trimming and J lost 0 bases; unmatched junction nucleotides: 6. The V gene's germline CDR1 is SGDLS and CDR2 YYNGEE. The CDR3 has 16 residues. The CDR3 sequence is CASSSPTGGSGNTIYF. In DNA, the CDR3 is TGTGCCAGCAGCTCCCCCACAGGGGGCTCTGGAAACACCATATATTTT.

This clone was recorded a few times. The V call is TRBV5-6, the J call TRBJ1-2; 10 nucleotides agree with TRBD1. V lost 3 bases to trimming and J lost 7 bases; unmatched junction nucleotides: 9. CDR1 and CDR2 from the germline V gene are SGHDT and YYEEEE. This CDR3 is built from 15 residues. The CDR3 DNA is TGTGCCAGCAGCTCCCTGGACAGGGGGGTAGGTGGCTACACCTTC. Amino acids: CASSSLDRGVGGYTF.

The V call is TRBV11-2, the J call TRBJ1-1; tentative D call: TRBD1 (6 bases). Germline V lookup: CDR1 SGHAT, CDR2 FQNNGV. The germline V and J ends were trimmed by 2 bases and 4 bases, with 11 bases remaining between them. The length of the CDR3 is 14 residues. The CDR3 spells CASSLWGRSTEAFF. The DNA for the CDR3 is TGTGCCAGCAGCTTATGGGGGCGAAGCACTGAAGCTTTCTTT.